Below, 25 T cell receptor beta chains from the same sample are listed, as sequenced in a study of tumor-infiltrating lymphocytes in primary liver carcinoma. From around 500 ng total RNA, TCR beta cDNA was generated with a primer in the constant region. A slightly modified ARM-PCR protocol with three nested multiplex PCR rounds produced these TCR beta libraries. In the first two PCR rounds, TRBV1-TRBV30 forward primers were paired with a C-beta reverse primer, and each round lasted about 9 cycles. Using its own MiXCR run on the multiplex PCR reads, TCRdb lists one record per CDR3 protein. The data show roughly 24,000 distinct CDR3 sequences, 75% to 80% seen once. Scientists recovered RNA and DNA together from roughly 20-30 mg of unsorted bulk tissue. The sample comprised liver tumor tissue from sampling region 5. Subset denoted: tumor region T5, tumor centre. These receptors all stem from a woman aged 30 to 39 with primary liver carcinoma and hepatitis B virus infection.

The chain carries TRBV6-2 or TRBV6-3 and TRBJ2-7; unclear D gene. Germline-derived CDR1 and CDR2 are MNHEY and SVGEGT. CDR3 size: 15 residues. V lost 7 bases and J 2 bases, leaving 18 bases between the germline ends. The CDR3 DNA reads TGTGCCAGCATTGCCCCCCGACATGCTACCTACGAGCAGTACTTC. Its protein product is CASIAPRHATYEQYF.

This chain joins TRBV13 and TRBJ2-1; D is perhaps TRBD2 (5 bases). Germline V gives CDR1 PRHDT, CDR2 FYEKMQ (reference sequence). The CDR3 loop spans 16 amino acids. The V gene lost 0 bases and the J gene lost 2 bases, with 11 bases spanning the gap. CDR3 region: CASSLGTIKAYNEQFF. In nucleotides, the CDR3 is TGTGCCAGCAGCTTAGGGACTATCAAGGCCTACAATGAGCAGTTCTTC.

The chain joins TRBV7-8 to TRBJ1-5, with 8 bases aligning to TRBD1. J lost 11 bases, V lost 5 bases, and 14 bases had no gene match. Germline CDR1 is SGHVS and CDR2 is FQNEAQ. The CDR3 loop spans 15 amino acids. The CDR3 DNA reads as TGTGCCAGCAGCCTACTTGTAGCAGGGGGCAAGTCCCAGCATTTT. It encodes CASSLLVAGGKSQHF. The full variable domain, rest sourced from reference TRBV7-8 and TRBJ1-5, is GAGVSQSPRYKVAKRGQDVALRCDPISGHVSLFWYQQALGQGPEFLTYFQNEAQLDKSGLPSDRFFAERPEGSVSTLKIQRTQQEDSAVYLCASSLLVAGGKSQHFGDGTRLSIL.

The rearrangement uses TRBV29-1 and TRBJ2-7; a weak D match, TRBD1 (6 bases). The germline V gene has CDR1 SQVTM and CDR2 ANQGSEA. This CDR3 has 13 residues. The chain's CDR3 is CSAEDSVGYEQYF. The CDR3 DNA follows: TGCAGTGCTGAGGACAGTGTGGGCTACGAGCAGTACTTC.

As concerns this clonotype: Because it lacks the conserved phenylalanine or tryptophan at the end, this CDR3 is likely a read error. This chain joins TRBV6-1 and TRBJ2-7; unclear D gene. Trimming took 3 bases from V and 6 from J, leaving 15 bases between them. The V gene's germline CDR1 is MNHNS and CDR2 SASEGT. The CDR3 has 14 amino acids. The CDR3 sequence: CASSDSYSGSEQYL. DNA for the CDR3: TGTGCCAGCAGTGATTCATATTCTGGATCCGAGCAGTACCTC.

The rearrangement joins TRBV4-3 to TRBJ2-7; 7 bases are a match to TRBD2. This CDR3 is built from 18 residues. Per the germline V gene, CDR1 is LGHNA and CDR2 is YSLEER. The CDR3 DNA is TGCACCATCTGCCAAGCTGTGACGGGGGGTCACATTAGCTACGAGCAGTACTTC. Its translation: CTICQAVTGGHISYEQYF.

For this clonotype: At one end, the junction sequence differs from germline, possibly due to a read error. The V call is TRBV28, the J call TRBJ1-1; D is perhaps TRBD1 (5 bases). The CDR3 is 18 amino acids. Germline V CDR1 and CDR2: MDHEN, SYDVKM. In DNA form, the CDR3 reads TGTGCCAGCAGTTCCCCCGGGACCGCGAACCGTAAGAACACTGAAGTTTTCTTT. It translates to CASSSPGTANRKNTEVFF. Variable domain in full (rest from reference TRBV28 and TRBJ1-1): DVKVTQSSRYLVKRTGEKVFLECVQDMDHENMFWYRQDPGLGLRLIYFSYDVKMKEKGDIPEGYSVSREKKERFSLILESASTNQTSMYLCASSSPGTANRKNTEVFFGQGTRLTVV.

Concerning this clonotype itself: A junction boundary mismatches the germline segment, possibly from a read error. V gene TRBV12-5 combines with J gene TRBJ2-1, with 7 bases identical to TRBD2. This CDR3 contains 15 residues. Germline V gene sequence: CDR1 LGHNT, CDR2 FRNRAP. The CDR3: CARGTGTTLMDEQFF. The CDR3 DNA reads as TGTGCTAGAGGGACTGGGACTACCCTTATGGATGAGCAATTCTTC. The full variable domain, its missing parts supplied by reference TRBV12-5 and TRBJ2-1, is DARVTQTPRHKVTEMGQEVTMRCQPILGHNTVFWYRQTMMQGLELLAYFRNRAPLDDSGMPKDRFSAEMPDATLATLKIQPSEPRDSAVYFCARGTGTTLMDEQFFGPGTRLTVL.

Of note for this clonotype: One end of the junction fails to match germline, which may point to a read error. The rearrangement joins TRBV11-2 to TRBJ2-7, with D unresolved. CDR1 is SGHAT, CDR2 FQNNGV, per germline. The length of the CDR3 is 16 residues. This chain's CDR3 is CARSSYPGPYVHEQYF. In DNA form, the CDR3 reads TGTGCCAGAAGCTCATATCCAGGTCCCTACGTCCACGAGCAGTACTTC.

On this clonotype: The junction and the germline gene differ at one end; a read error may be behind it. V usage is TRBV29-1 and J usage is TRBJ2-1; the D gene could be TRBD1 or TRBD2 (5 bases each). The CDR3 length is 12 residues. In germline, CDR1 is SQVTM, CDR2 ANQGSEA. Here the CDR3 DNA reads TGTAGCGCCCTAAGGGGCTACAGTGAGCAGTTCTTC. This encodes CSALRGYSEQFF.

As to this clonotype: The junction shows a germline mismatch at one end, possibly a read error. This rearrangement joins TRBV2 to TRBJ1-5; D gene uncertain. Germline V gene data show CDR1 as SNHLY and CDR2 as FYNNEI. There are 13 residues in the CDR3. This CDR3 is CTSTDQANQPQHF. In nucleotides, the CDR3 is TGTACCAGCACTGATCAGGCTAATCAGCCCCAGCATTTT.

Regarding this clonotype: Without the conserved terminal phenylalanine or tryptophan, this CDR3 likely stems from a read error. The rearrangement joins TRBV6-5 to TRBJ2-7, with 7 bases matching TRBD1. Germline V gives CDR1 MNHEY, CDR2 SVGAGI. The CDR3 totals 11 residues. The V gene end was trimmed by 10 bases and the J gene end by 7 bases; junction bases not matched to a gene: 7. The CDR3: CAIRQGSEQYL. For the CDR3, the DNA is TGTGCCATCCGACAGGGAAGTGAGCAGTACTTA.

Remarks on this clonotype: One junction end does not reproduce the germline sequence, and a read error may be involved. The chain employs TRBV6-6 and TRBJ2-3; D is perhaps TRBD2 (5 bases). The CDR3 is 11 amino acids. Germline loops: CDR1 MNHNY, CDR2 SVGAGI (reference sequence). The CDR3 nucleotides are TGTGCCAACACCTCGAGGGATATGCAGTATTTT. It encodes CANTSRDMQYF.

In regard to this clonotype: This sequence may be a read error, since a much larger clone differs from it by one base. Likely a read error: the CDR3 ends without its conserved phenylalanine or tryptophan. The chain recombines TRBV11-2 with TRBJ2-7; weak D call: TRBD2 (5 bases). The CDR3 runs 14 residues. Trimming took 7 bases from V and 7 from J, leaving 20 bases between them. From germline, CDR1 is SGHAT and CDR2 FQNNGV. The CDR3 loop is CASITTGLAEEQYL. In DNA, the CDR3 is TGTGCCAGCATTACCACCGGACTCGCTGAGGAGCAGTACCTC.

The chain links TRBV4-3 to TRBJ2-3; TRBD2 matches at 13 bases. V was pared by 0 bases and J by 15 bases, with 27 bases of the junction left unmatched. This CDR3 is built from 21 residues. The germline gives CDR1 LGHNA, CDR2 YSLEER. CDR3 protein: CASSQDPLTSGRAVTIDKQYF. For the CDR3, the DNA is TGCGCCAGCAGCCAAGACCCCTTAACTAGCGGGAGGGCGGTGACGATAGATAAGCAATATTTT.

Notes on this clonotype: A read error is likely, as this CDR3 ends without the conserved phenylalanine or tryptophan. The DNA is omitted, as the CDR3 cannot be located on it reliably, and the CDR3 follows TCRdb's listing. The rearrangement links TRBV11-2 to TRBJ1-4; TRBD1 is the table's D call and was not checked against the DNA. CDR1 and CDR2 from the germline V gene are SGHAT and FQNNGV. 12 amino acids form the CDR3, both terminal residues included. The CDR3 is CASSPWGVKLFS.

CDR3 sequence reads: CTNSHRGRGDYGYTF. In nucleotides, the CDR3 is TGTACCAACAGCCACAGGGGGCGCGGGGACTATGGCTACACCTTC. The chain combines TRBV11-2 with TRBJ1-2, with 9 nucleotides matching TRBD1. This CDR3 has 15 amino acids. Germline loops: CDR1 SGHAT, CDR2 FQNNGV.

Comments on this clonotype: The junction departs from germline at one end; a sequencing error may be responsible. This chain links TRBV12-3 or TRBV12-4 with TRBJ2-7; D remains unclear. The CDR3 is made up of 12 amino acids. The CDR3 region is CACSLWVGEQYF. The CDR3 region has the DNA TGTGCCTGCAGTCTCTGGGTCGGCGAGCAGTACTTC.

As for this clonotype: The junction departs from the called germline gene at one end, perhaps through a read error. J is TRBJ2-2 and V is TRBV5-1, with D perhaps TRBD1 (6 bases). This CDR3 is built from 17 residues. The germline V gene has CDR1 SGHRS and CDR2 YFSETQ. CDR3 in DNA: TGCGCAAGCAGCTTGGGGCACAGGGACAAGAACACCGGGAAGCTGTTTTTT. Translation: CASSLGHRDKNTGKLFF.

About this clonotype: The junction departs from the called germline gene at one end, perhaps through a read error. The CDR3 DNA reads as TGTGCCATCGGTGAGTCAGCCTCTGGAAACACCATATATTTT. Translating gives CAIGESASGNTIYF. The chain has TRBV10-3 and TRBJ1-3; no definite D call. The germline V gene encodes CDR1 ENHRY and CDR2 SYGVKD. The CDR3 extends over 14 amino acids.

Only one count was recorded for this clonotype. This chain links TRBV6-6 with TRBJ1-5, with 11 bases that match TRBD1. Germline trimming cut 7 bases from V and 4 bases from J; bases unmatched to any gene: 6. Germline values: CDR1 MNHNY, CDR2 SVGAGI (reference sequence). The CDR3 totals 15 residues. This CDR3 is CASNCGTGGNQPQHF. The CDR3 DNA sequence: TGTGCCAGCAATTGCGGGACAGGGGGTAATCAGCCCCAGCATTTT.

This clonotype was seen more than once but under ten times. One end of the junction varies from germline; a read error may be responsible. V usage is TRBV12-3 or TRBV12-4 and J usage is TRBJ2-1; TRBD2 aligns across 9 bases. The CDR3 covers 17 residues. CDR3 DNA sequence: TGTGTCAGCAGTTTCGAGGTCGGGCGGGAGGGCCTCGGGGAGCAATTCTTC. This gives the protein CVSSFEVGREGLGEQFF.

Of note for this clonotype: At one end the junction does not follow the germline gene, possibly because of a read error. This chain links TRBV11-2 with TRBJ2-2, with D possibly matching TRBD2 (5 bases). Germline CDR1 is SGHAT and CDR2 is FQNNGV. This CDR3 comprises 16 residues. The CDR3 spells CASSSTRSKRSGELFF. DNA for the CDR3: TGTGCCAGCAGCTCGACACGTAGCAAGAGGTCCGGGGAACTGTTTTTT.

This clonotype counts as medium-sized (0.01 to 0.1%). The chain combines TRBV10-3 with TRBJ2-1; D call uncertain. Germline CDR1 ENHRY, CDR2 SYGVKD. This CDR3 region has 14 residues. V lost 3 bases, J lost 8 bases, and 14 bases lay in between. Here the CDR3 DNA reads TGTGCCATCAGTGACGTTGGTGGGATAGATGAGCAGTTCTTC. This sequence encodes CAISDVGGIDEQFF.

As to this clonotype: Being one base from a much bigger clone, this may be a read error. The V gene is TRBV28, the J gene TRBJ1-3, with D possibly TRBD1 on 5 matching bases. This CDR3 is 14 amino acids long. Germline V CDR1 and CDR2: MDHEN, SYDVKM. This CDR3 is CVSRTGGSGNTIYF. CDR3 nucleotides: TGTGTCAGTAGAACAGGCGGCTCTGGAAACACCATATATTTT.